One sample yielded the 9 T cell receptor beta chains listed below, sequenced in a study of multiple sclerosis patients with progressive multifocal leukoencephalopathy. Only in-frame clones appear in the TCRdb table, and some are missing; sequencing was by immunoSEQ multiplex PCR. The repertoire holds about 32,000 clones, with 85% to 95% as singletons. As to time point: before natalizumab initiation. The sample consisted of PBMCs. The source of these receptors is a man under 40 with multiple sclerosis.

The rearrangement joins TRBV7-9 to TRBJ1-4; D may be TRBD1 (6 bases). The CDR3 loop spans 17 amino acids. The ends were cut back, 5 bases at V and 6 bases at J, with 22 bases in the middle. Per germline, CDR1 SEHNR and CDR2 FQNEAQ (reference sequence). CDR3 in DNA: TGTGCCAGCAGCCCAGTCGCCTTGGGGGGCGGCGATGAAAAACTGTTTTTT. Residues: CASSPVALGGGDEKLFF.

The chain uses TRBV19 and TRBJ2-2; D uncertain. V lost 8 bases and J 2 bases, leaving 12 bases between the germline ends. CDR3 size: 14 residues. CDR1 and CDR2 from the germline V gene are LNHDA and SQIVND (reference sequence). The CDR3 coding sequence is TGTGCCAGTCCGGCGGCGGATAACACCGGGGAGCTGTTTTTT. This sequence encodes CASPAADNTGELFF.

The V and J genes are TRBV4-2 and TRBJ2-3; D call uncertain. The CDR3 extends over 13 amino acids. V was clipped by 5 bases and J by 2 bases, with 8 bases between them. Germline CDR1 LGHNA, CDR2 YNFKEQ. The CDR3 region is CASSTRATDTQYF. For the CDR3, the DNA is TGTGCCAGCAGCACCCGGGCCACAGATACGCAGTATTTT.

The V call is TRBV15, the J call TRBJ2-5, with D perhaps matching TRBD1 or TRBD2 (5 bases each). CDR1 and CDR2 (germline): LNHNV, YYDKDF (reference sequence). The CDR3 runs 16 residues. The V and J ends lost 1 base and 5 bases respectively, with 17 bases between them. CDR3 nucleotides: TGTGCCACCAGCAGAGGCCCCACTAGAGGGGAGGAGACCCAGTACTTC. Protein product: CATSRGPTRGEETQYF. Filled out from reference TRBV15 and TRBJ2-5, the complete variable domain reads DAMVIQNPRYQVTQFGKPVTLSCSQTLNHNVMYWYQQKSSQAPKLLFHYYDKDFNNEADTPDNFQSRRPNTSFCFLDIRSPGLGDTAMYLCATSRGPTRGEETQYFGPGTRLLVL.

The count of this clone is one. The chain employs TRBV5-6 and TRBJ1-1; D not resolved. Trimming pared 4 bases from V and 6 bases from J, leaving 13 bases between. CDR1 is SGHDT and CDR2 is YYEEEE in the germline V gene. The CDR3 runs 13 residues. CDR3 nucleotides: TGTGCCAGCAGCCAACTCTCGGACGCTGAAGCTTTCTTT. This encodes CASSQLSDAEAFF.

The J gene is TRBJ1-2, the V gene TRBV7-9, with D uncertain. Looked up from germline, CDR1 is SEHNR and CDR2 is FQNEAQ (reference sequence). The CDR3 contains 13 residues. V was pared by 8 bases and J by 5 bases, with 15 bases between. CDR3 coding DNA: TGTGCCAGCCATCAAGGCGAGGTTTATGGCTACACCTTC. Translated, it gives CASHQGEVYGYTF.

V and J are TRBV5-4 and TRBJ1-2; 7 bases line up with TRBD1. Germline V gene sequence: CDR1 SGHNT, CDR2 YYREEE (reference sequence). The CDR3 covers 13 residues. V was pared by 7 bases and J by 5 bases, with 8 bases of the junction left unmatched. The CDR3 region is CASEGQGGYGYTF. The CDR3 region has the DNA TGTGCCAGCGAAGGGCAGGGGGGGTATGGCTACACCTTC.

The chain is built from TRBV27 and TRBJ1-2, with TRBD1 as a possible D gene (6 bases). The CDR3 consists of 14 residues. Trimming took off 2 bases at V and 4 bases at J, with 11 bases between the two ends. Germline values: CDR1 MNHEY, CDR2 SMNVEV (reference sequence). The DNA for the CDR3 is TGTGCCAGCAGTTTAAAGGGGGTCGGCTATGGCTACACCTTC. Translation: CASSLKGVGYGYTF.

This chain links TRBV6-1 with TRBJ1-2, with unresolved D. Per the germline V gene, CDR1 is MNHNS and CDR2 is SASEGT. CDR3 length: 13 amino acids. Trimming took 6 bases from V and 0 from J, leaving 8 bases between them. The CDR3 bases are TGTGCCAGCAGCCCCGGTCCTAACTATGGCTACACCTTC. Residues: CASSPGPNYGYTF.